This entry lists 22 T cell receptor beta chains sequenced from one sample in a study of shared clonotypes between healthy human individuals. Positively selected for CCR7, the CD45RO-negative cells used as naive CD8 cells excluded terminally differentiated effector memory CD45RA+ cells. Using immunoSEQ multiplex PCR, the repertoire was profiled, and TCRdb retains in-frame clones only, with some absent. Of roughly 2.1 million clones in the sample, just over 90% were seen once. The sequenced sample consisted of naive CD8+ T cells from PBMCs. The receptors were gathered from a man younger than 35 in good health. Some clones in this sample may be carry-over from other donors' samples.

The chain has TRBV28 and TRBJ2-5, with D perhaps TRBD1 or TRBD2 (5 bases each). The CDR3 spans 13 residues. V lost 7 bases to trimming and J lost 1 base, with 10 bases between them. From germline, CDR1 is MDHEN and CDR2 SYDVKM. DNA of the CDR3: TGTGCCAGCAATCCAGGGACCCAAGAGACCCAGTACTTC. Its translation: CASNPGTQETQYF.

A single count supports this clone. V gene TRBV27 combines with J gene TRBJ1-2, with a weak D call TRBD1 (6 bases). Trimming removed 5 bases from V and 1 base from J, with 14 bases in between. The CDR3 is 15 residues long. Germline CDR1 is MNHEY and CDR2 is SMNVEV (reference sequence). The CDR3 DNA reads as TGTGCCAGCAGTACCCGACAGGCTGTTAACTATGGCTACACCTTC. It translates to CASSTRQAVNYGYTF.

J is TRBJ2-7 and V is TRBV13; maybe TRBD1 (6 bases). The CDR3 contains 14 residues. Germline V gene data show CDR1 as PRHDT and CDR2 as FYEKMQ (reference sequence). The V gene lost 2 bases and the J gene lost 5 bases, with 13 bases spanning the gap. This chain's CDR3 is CASSLRRGFDEQYF. The CDR3 DNA reads TGTGCCAGCAGCTTACGCAGGGGCTTCGACGAGCAGTACTTC.

The CDR3 protein is CASSPMVGELFF. The CDR3 DNA sequence: TGTGCCAGCAGCCCCATGGTCGGGGAGCTGTTTTTT. This chain joins TRBV6-5 and TRBJ2-2, with D uncertain. Trimming stripped 6 bases from V and 7 bases from J, with 9 bases between. The CDR3 contains 12 residues. Per the germline V gene, CDR1 is MNHEY and CDR2 is SVGAGI.

The chain joins TRBV7-9 to TRBJ2-7, with D unclear. Germline assignment: CDR1 SEHNR and CDR2 FQNEAQ (reference sequence). The CDR3 is 14 residues long. V was trimmed by 0 bases and J by 2 bases, leaving 8 bases between them. The CDR3 sequence: CASSLAVAPYEQYF. The CDR3 nucleotides are TGTGCCAGCAGCTTAGCTGTAGCCCCCTACGAGCAGTACTTC. Using reference TRBV7-9 and TRBJ2-7 for the parts outside the CDR3, the full variable domain is DTGVSQNPRHKITKRGQNVTFRCDPISEHNRLYWYRQTLGQGPEFLTYFQNEAQLEKSRLLSDRFSAERPKGSFSTLEIQRTEQGDSAMYLCASSLAVAPYEQYFGPGTRLTVT.

CDR3 coding DNA: TGTGCCAGCAGTTACGCGGACTCTCCACTCGGGGAGCAGTTCTTC. Translation: CASSYADSPLGEQFF. The chain couples TRBV6-6 to TRBJ2-1, with D maybe TRBD2 (5 bases). This CDR3 has 15 residues. Germline CDR1 MNHNY, CDR2 SVGAGI (reference sequence). Trimming pared 2 bases from V and 10 bases from J, leaving 18 bases between.

CDR3 coding DNA: TGCGCCAGCAGCCAAGGGACCCTAAACTATGGCTACACCTTC. Its protein product is CASSQGTLNYGYTF. The chain combines TRBV4-3 with TRBJ1-2; unclear D gene. V lost 1 base to trimming and J lost 2 bases, with 8 bases between them. Germline V gene lookup returns CDR1 LGHNA and CDR2 YSLEER. The CDR3 runs to 14 residues.

This clone was detected only once. V and J are TRBV13 and TRBJ2-1; 9 bases line up with TRBD2. The trim removed 7 bases at V and 5 bases at J, leaving 12 bases unmatched. The CDR3 runs to 16 residues. Germline CDR1 is PRHDT and CDR2 is FYEKMQ (reference sequence). The CDR3 loop is CASNPELAGINNEQFF. CDR3 DNA: TGTGCCAGCAACCCCGAGCTAGCGGGGATCAACAATGAGCAGTTCTTC.

CDR3 region: CASSLGGRLRDTQYF. CDR3 DNA: TGTGCCAGCAGCTTGGGCGGGAGACTTAGAGATACGCAGTATTTT. The chain uses TRBV11-2 and TRBJ2-3, with 7 bases lining up with TRBD2. V shed 3 bases, J shed 5 bases, and the junction held 8 bases outside the gene matches. The CDR3 consists of 15 residues. Germline V gene data show CDR1 as SGHAT and CDR2 as FQNNGV.

This clone was seen only a few times. The V call is TRBV29-1, the J call TRBJ2-2, with 7 bases that match TRBD2. From germline, CDR1 is SQVTM and CDR2 ANQGSEA. The CDR3 runs 14 residues. Trimming took 1 base from V and 7 from J; bases not matched to a gene: 6. CDR3 in amino acids: CSVEGWEGGGELFF. The CDR3 DNA follows: TGCAGCGTTGAAGGATGGGAGGGTGGCGGGGAGCTGTTTTTT.

The chain links TRBV9 to TRBJ1-1; TRBD1 agrees at 11 bases. This CDR3 region has 15 residues. Unmatched junction bases numbered 6, after V lost 4 bases and J lost 4 bases. CDR1 and CDR2 from the germline V gene are SGDLS and YYNGEE. The CDR3 sequence: CASSTEGTGGTEAFF. The CDR3 nucleotides are TGTGCCAGCAGCACAGAAGGGACAGGGGGCACTGAAGCTTTCTTT.

DNA of the CDR3: TGCGCCAGCAGCTCCATGGGGGAGCAGTACTTC. Its protein product is CASSSMGEQYF. The rearrangement joins TRBV5-1 to TRBJ2-7; D call uncertain. From germline, CDR1 is SGHRS and CDR2 YFSETQ. Trimming cost V 3 bases and J 7 bases, with 8 bases left between them. The CDR3 contains 11 residues.

This chain connects TRBV7-6 to TRBJ1-4; D gene ambiguous. The germline V gene has CDR1 SGHVS and CDR2 FNYEAQ. The V gene lost 1 base and the J gene lost 2 bases, with 8 bases spanning the gap. There are 15 residues in the CDR3. CDR3 protein: CASSLEWGTNEKLFF. CDR3 DNA sequence: TGTGCCAGCAGCTTAGAATGGGGTACTAATGAAAAACTGTTTTTT.

This chain connects TRBV5-1 to TRBJ1-3; D not resolved. Trimming cost V 0 bases and J 2 bases, with 6 bases left between them. The V gene's germline CDR1 is SGHRS and CDR2 YFSETQ. The CDR3 length is 14 residues. The CDR3 DNA follows: TGCGCCAGCAGCTTGGTTGGGACTGGAAACACCATATATTTT. It is translated as CASSLVGTGNTIYF.

The chain employs TRBV5-1 and TRBJ1-1, with TRBD1 as a possible D gene (6 bases). The CDR3 contains 16 residues. Germline-derived CDR1 and CDR2 are SGHRS and YFSETQ. The V gene lost 0 bases and the J gene lost 6 bases, with 18 bases spanning the gap. The CDR3 DNA is TGCGCCAGCAGCTTGGGCAGGGGATCAGATTGGTCTGAAGCTTTCTTT. Protein: CASSLGRGSDWSEAFF.

The chain couples TRBV14 to TRBJ2-1; TRBD2 matches at 9 bases. The germline V gene encodes CDR1 SGHDN and CDR2 FVKESK. The junction had 11 bases not matched to a gene; V was cut back by 6 bases and J by 8 bases. The CDR3 runs 15 residues. This chain's CDR3 is CASRATEREVYEQFF. The DNA of the CDR3 is TGTGCCAGCAGAGCGACGGAGCGGGAGGTCTATGAGCAGTTCTTC.

This clone has just one count. The CDR3 is CASSFDGIPGELFF. The DNA for the CDR3 is TGTGCCAGCAGTTTTGATGGAATCCCCGGGGAGCTGTTTTTT. This sequence joins TRBV27 and TRBJ2-2; D uncertain. Trimming shortened V by 3 bases and J by 6 bases, and 11 bases separated the two germline ends. This CDR3 spans 14 amino acids. Germline V gene data show CDR1 as MNHEY and CDR2 as SMNVEV (reference sequence).

The V gene is TRBV5-4, the J gene TRBJ2-1; a weak D match, TRBD2 (6 bases). CDR1 SGHNT and CDR2 YYREEE come from the germline V gene (reference sequence). V lost 1 base and J 3 bases, leaving 8 bases between the germline ends. This CDR3 spans 14 amino acids. The chain's CDR3 is CASSLLADYNEQFF. The CDR3 DNA reads TGTGCCAGCAGCTTGTTAGCGGACTACAATGAGCAGTTCTTC.

The rearrangement uses TRBV30 and TRBJ1-2, with D maybe TRBD1 (6 bases). The ends were cut back, 3 bases at V and 5 bases at J, with 16 bases in the middle. This CDR3 is built from 14 residues. Germline V gene sequence: CDR1 GTSNPN, CDR2 SVGIG (reference sequence). The CDR3 DNA follows: TGTGCCTGGAGGTTACCCCAAACAGGGTATGGCTACACCTTC. It translates to CAWRLPQTGYGYTF. The entire variable domain, with the rest obtained from reference TRBV30 and TRBJ1-2, is as follows: SQTIHQWPATLVQPVGSPLSLECTVEGTSNPNLYWYRQAAGRGLQLLFYSVGIGQISSEVPQNLSASRPQDRQFILSSKKLLLSDSGFYLCAWRLPQTGYGYTFGSGTRLTVV.

This clone was seen just once. The chain links TRBV4-3 to TRBJ2-1; the D gene is possibly TRBD2 (5 bases). Trimming removed 2 bases from V and 0 bases from J, with 11 bases in between. This CDR3 has 16 residues. The germline V gene encodes CDR1 LGHNA and CDR2 YSLEER. CDR3 bases: TGCGCCAGCAGCCAAACCCGACTACGCTCCTACAATGAGCAGTTCTTC. This encodes CASSQTRLRSYNEQFF.

The J gene is TRBJ2-2, the V gene TRBV7-9, with TRBD2 matching 7 bases. The CDR3 has 18 residues. Per germline, CDR1 SEHNR and CDR2 FQNEAQ (reference sequence). The trim removed 1 base at V and 0 bases at J, leaving 8 bases unmatched. The CDR3 is CASSLERGRLANTGELFF. For the CDR3, the DNA is TGTGCCAGCAGCTTAGAGCGGGGCCGGCTAGCGAACACCGGGGAGCTGTTTTTT.

The V gene is TRBV5-5, the J gene TRBJ2-2; D gene ambiguous. V lost 4 bases, J lost 6 bases, and 10 bases lay in between. The germline CDR1 and CDR2 sequences are SGHKS and YYEKEE (reference sequence). This CDR3 region has 13 residues. CDR3 nucleotides: TGTGCCAGCAGCCCCCCCCGGCCCGGGGAGCTGTTTTTT. This encodes CASSPPRPGELFF.